The T cell receptor (beta chain) described here comes from a study of human T cells and chemical hapten exposure. Study-wide context: TCR yields differed between samples (mainly from small differences in pooled library volume).

Overall study findings and caveats: No shift was seen in TCRs above 1 in 1000 frequency with DPC sensitization.

The library tagged each cDNA molecule with unique molecular identifiers. TCRdb re-analysed the RACE reads in MiXCR, keeping a single row per CDR3 protein. This table holds 80,000 to 95,000 distinct CDR3 sequences, 9.5% to 11% found once. This CDR3 spans 13 amino acids. From germline, CDR1 is SGHRS and CDR2 YFSETQ. Deletions cut 5 bases from V and 8 bases from J, with 16 bases between. Regarding time point: patch test 2, 6 weeks after DPC sensitization. The treatment: therapeutic diphenylcyclopropenone sensitization with weekly scalp DPC. This clonotype was recorded many times. Antigen specificity is unknown.

V is TRBV5-1 and J is TRBJ1-2; D possibly corresponds to TRBD1 (6 bases). Here the sequenced sample was whole blood, taken in connection with sensitization to the hapten diphenylcyclopropenone (DPC). The sequence derives from a man in his forties with alopecia areata. Some clones in this sample may be carry-over from other donors' samples. The CDR3 sequence is CASRLAGAEGYTF. The CDR3, as DNA: TGCGCCAGCAGGCTTGCAGGGGCGGAGGGCTACACCTTC.